These 32 T cell receptor beta chains were all obtained from the same sample, sequenced in a study of cytomegalovirus exposure and HLA in healthy donors. It was with 60 Vbeta and 13 Jbeta primers that the PCR ran. Using immunoSEQ multiplex PCR, the repertoire was profiled, and TCRdb retains in-frame clones only, with some absent. This table holds 300,000 or so clones, 84% found once. Source material: PBMCs. Receptors were obtained from a woman between 40 and 50 years old in good health and CMV-seropositive.

This clone is a singleton in its sample. The genes are TRBV18 and TRBJ2-2, with D uncertain. Between the trimmed V and J ends, which lost 2 bases and 9 bases, there was a span of 10 bases. The CDR3 has 13 amino acids. CDR1 is KGHSH, CDR2 LQKENI, per germline. CDR3 coding DNA: TGTGCCAGCTCACCATCGGTCGAGCGGGAGCTGTTTTTT. Translating gives CASSPSVERELFF.

This clone was seen more than once but under ten times. V gene TRBV7-3 combines with J gene TRBJ2-1, with 8 bases matching TRBD2. Germline values: CDR1 SGHTA, CDR2 FQGTGA. This CDR3 contains 13 residues. V was clipped by 5 bases and J by 9 bases; unmatched bases: 6. The CDR3 loop reads CASSPGLEGEQFF. Here the CDR3 DNA reads TGTGCCAGCAGCCCGGGACTAGAGGGTGAGCAGTTCTTC.

The rearrangement links TRBV27 to TRBJ2-1, with 7 positions matching TRBD1. The germline gives CDR1 MNHEY, CDR2 SMNVEV (reference sequence). Trimming removed 5 bases from V and 5 bases from J; junction bases left unmatched: 6. This CDR3 has 14 amino acids. The CDR3 protein is CASSLQGTHNEQFF. DNA for the CDR3: TGTGCCAGCAGTCTACAGGGGACGCACAATGAGCAGTTCTTC.

This rearrangement joins TRBV7-2 to TRBJ2-4; weak D call: TRBD1 (6 bases). This CDR3 has 13 amino acids. V was cut by 1 base and J by 7 bases, with 8 bases left in between. Germline CDR1 and CDR2: SGHTA and FQGNSA. CDR3 loop: CASSLDQGNIQYF. In nucleotides, the CDR3 is TGTGCCAGCAGCTTAGATCAGGGGAACATTCAGTACTTC.

The gene calls are TRBV6-1 and TRBJ2-4, with D maybe TRBD1 (5 bases). The CDR3 consists of 16 residues. Germline V lookup: CDR1 MNHNS, CDR2 SASEGT. Trimming removed 2 bases from V and 3 bases from J, with 14 bases in between. CDR3: CASSEHGGDSKNIQYF. In DNA form, the CDR3 reads TGTGCCAGCAGTGAACACGGTGGAGACAGCAAAAACATTCAGTACTTC.

The chain joins TRBV14 to TRBJ2-3; 12 bases agree with TRBD1. With V trimmed by 3 bases and J by 4 bases, 11 bases remained unmatched. The germline V gene encodes CDR1 SGHDN and CDR2 FVKESK. The CDR3 totals 18 residues. The CDR3 loop is CASSQKVGGQGAADTQYF. The DNA for the CDR3 is TGTGCCAGCAGCCAGAAAGTCGGGGGACAGGGGGCTGCAGATACGCAGTATTTT.

The chain is built from TRBV10-1 and TRBJ1-2; tentative D call: TRBD1 (6 bases). Trimming shortened V by 4 bases and J by 5 bases, and 26 bases separated the two germline ends. The CDR3 totals 18 residues. Germline loops: CDR1 WNHNN, CDR2 SYGVQD (reference sequence). The CDR3 loop is CASSAPQGDQKTGYGYTF. CDR3 sequence (DNA): TGCGCCAGCAGTGCACCACAGGGAGACCAAAAGACTGGGTATGGCTACACCTTC.

Here the CDR3 DNA reads TGTGCCAGCTCACCACGCCCCCTAGAAAAAGAGCAGTTCTTC. Protein: CASSPRPLEKEQFF. This chain uses TRBV18 with TRBJ2-1; D remains unclear. V lost 1 base and J 10 bases, leaving 14 bases between the germline ends. Germline values: CDR1 KGHSH, CDR2 LQKENI. The CDR3 covers 14 residues.

The rearrangement uses TRBV29-1 and TRBJ1-4, with 8 bases lining up with TRBD1. The CDR3 is 15 residues long. CDR1 is SQVTM and CDR2 is ANQGSEA in the germline V gene. V lost 4 bases, J lost 0 bases, and 4 bases stayed unmatched. The CDR3 loop is CSVGQGSATNEKLFF. CDR3 bases: TGCAGCGTTGGACAGGGGAGCGCAACTAATGAAAAACTGTTTTTT.

For this clone: One junction end does not reproduce the germline sequence, and a read error may be involved. V usage is TRBV7-9 and J usage is TRBJ1-1, with TRBD1 as a possible D gene (5 bases). This CDR3 comprises 18 residues. Germline loops: CDR1 SEHNR, CDR2 FQNEAQ (reference sequence). CDR3 in DNA: TGTTCCAGCAGCTTAGCGCGAGGAACAGGCCATTTGAACACTGAAGCTTTCTTT. This sequence encodes CSSSLARGTGHLNTEAFF.

The genes are TRBV7-8 and TRBJ2-7; a possible D gene is TRBD1 (5 bases). V lost 1 base and J 3 bases, leaving 13 bases between the germline ends. This CDR3 comprises 15 residues. The germline V gene has CDR1 SGHVS and CDR2 FQNEAQ. CDR3 residues: CASSLEVGQGYEQYF. CDR3 DNA sequence: TGTGCCAGCAGCTTAGAAGTAGGTCAGGGCTACGAGCAGTACTTC.

The gene calls are TRBV7-2 and TRBJ1-1, with D possibly matching TRBD1 (6 bases). The CDR3 loop spans 16 amino acids. Germline V gene sequence: CDR1 SGHTA, CDR2 FQGNSA. The V end lost 1 base, the J end lost 2 bases, and 14 bases lay between the germline ends. The CDR3 region is CASSLVAGTSNTEAFF. The DNA for the CDR3 is TGTGCCAGCAGCTTAGTGGCCGGGACAAGCAACACTGAAGCTTTCTTT.

V usage is TRBV15 and J usage is TRBJ1-1; TRBD1 matches at 8 bases. The trim removed 0 bases at V and 11 bases at J, leaving 8 bases unmatched. This CDR3 is 14 amino acids long. Germline loops: CDR1 LNHNV, CDR2 YYDKDF (reference sequence). The CDR3 loop is CATSRDGQGDRAFF. The CDR3 DNA follows: TGTGCCACCAGCAGAGATGGACAGGGCGACAGGGCTTTCTTT.

V and J are TRBV13 and TRBJ2-3; no clear D gene. The ends were cut back, 5 bases at V and 5 bases at J, with 8 bases in the middle. CDR3 length equals 12 residues. Germline V CDR1 and CDR2: PRHDT, FYEKMQ (reference sequence). CDR3 DNA sequence: TGTGCCAGCAGCCCCCCCGGAGATACGCAGTATTTT. Translated, it gives CASSPPGDTQYF.

This chain uses TRBV30 with TRBJ1-1; D unresolved. With 2 bases removed from V and 3 bases from J, the gap between germline ends came to 13 bases. Germline values: CDR1 GTSNPN, CDR2 SVGIG (reference sequence). The CDR3 is 14 amino acids. CDR3 amino acids: CAWSPSVVYTEAFF. The CDR3, as DNA: TGTGCCTGGAGTCCCTCGGTCGTTTACACTGAAGCTTTCTTT.

The chain has TRBV27 and TRBJ1-2, with D tentatively TRBD1 (6 bases). Germline V gene data show CDR1 as MNHEY and CDR2 as SMNVEV (reference sequence). Trimming pared 5 bases from V and 8 bases from J, leaving 18 bases between. This CDR3 spans 14 amino acids. CDR3 region: CASSPRTEKRGYTF. The CDR3, as DNA: TGTGCCAGCAGTCCCCGGACAGAAAAGAGGGGCTACACCTTC.

V gene TRBV21-1 combines with J gene TRBJ2-5; the table gives TRBD1 as D, unverified against the DNA. TRBV21-1 is deemed a pseudogene. This CDR3 has 16 amino acids. DNA for the CDR3: TGTGCCAGCAGCAAAGCGAGGACAGCTTATCAAGAGACCCAGTACTTC. It encodes CASSKARTAYQETQYF.

The chain links TRBV28 to TRBJ2-5; D is undetermined. The length of the CDR3 is 14 residues. Germline loops: CDR1 MDHEN, CDR2 SYDVKM. V gave up 2 bases and J gave up 2 bases, with 9 bases separating them. CDR3 region: CASSLRAIQETQYF. The CDR3 DNA sequence: TGTGCCAGCAGTTTAAGAGCGATACAAGAGACCCAGTACTTC.

The chain is built from TRBV2 and TRBJ2-1, with TRBD2 matching 15 bases. V trimming: 3 bases; J trimming: 7 bases; junction bases outside the gene matches: 10. CDR3 length equals 18 residues. Germline V gene lookup returns CDR1 SNHLY and CDR2 FYNNEI. The DNA of the CDR3 is TGTGCCAGCAGTGATCCGACTTGGACTAGCGGGAGGGGAAATGAGCAGTTCTTC. Translated, it gives CASSDPTWTSGRGNEQFF.

The table lists this clone with a count of one. The chain couples TRBV2 to TRBJ2-1; maybe TRBD1 (6 bases). Trimming stripped 4 bases from V and 4 bases from J, with 11 bases between. Per germline, CDR1 SNHLY and CDR2 FYNNEI. The CDR3 consists of 14 residues. The CDR3 nucleotides are TGTGCCAGCAGTGTAGACAGGAAATACAATGAGCAGTTCTTC. Its protein is CASSVDRKYNEQFF.

J is TRBJ2-7 and V is TRBV4-1; 9 positions match TRBD1. Germline lookup yields CDR1 MGHRA and CDR2 YSYEKL. This CDR3 is 14 amino acids long. Losses at the gene ends were 4 bases for V and 3 bases for J; bases not matched to a gene: 4. The CDR3 DNA reads as TGCGCCAGCAGCCGGGGGACAGGGATCTACGAGCAGTACTTC. This translates into CASSRGTGIYEQYF.

The chain links TRBV7-9 to TRBJ2-3; 8 positions agree with TRBD2. This CDR3 contains 15 residues. The V gene's germline CDR1 is SEHNR and CDR2 FQNEAQ (reference sequence). V shed 4 bases, J shed 3 bases, and the junction held 6 bases outside the gene matches. The DNA for the CDR3 is TGTGCCAGCAGCTCGGGCAGCGGGAGAACAGATACGCAGTATTTT. Encoded protein: CASSSGSGRTDTQYF.

This clone was observed a few times. V and J are TRBV7-6 and TRBJ2-7; the match to TRBD2 covers 7 bases. This CDR3 region has 15 residues. V was clipped by 1 base and J by 6 bases; unmatched bases: 9. In germline, CDR1 is SGHVS, CDR2 FNYEAQ. CDR3 residues: CASSLDGGRGGEQYF. CDR3 coding DNA: TGTGCCAGCAGCTTAGATGGGGGGAGGGGCGGCGAGCAGTACTTC.

This rearrangement joins TRBV9 to TRBJ1-4; D gene unclear. V lost 0 bases and J 4 bases, leaving 10 bases between the germline ends. The CDR3 contains 15 residues. CDR1 is SGDLS, CDR2 YYNGEE, per germline. The chain's CDR3 is CASSVEGAYNEKLFF. The CDR3 nucleotides read TGTGCCAGCAGCGTAGAGGGAGCGTATAATGAAAAACTGTTTTTT. Full variable domain (rest looked up from reference TRBV9 and TRBJ1-4): DSGVTQTPKHLITATGQRVTLRCSPRSGDLSVYWYQQSLDQGLQFLIQYYNGEERAKGNILERFSAQQFPDLHSELNLSSLELGDSALYFCASSVEGAYNEKLFFGSGTQLSVL.

V is TRBV9 and J is TRBJ2-5; 8 nucleotides match TRBD2. The tail of the sequence fits TRBJ2-7 better, so the J call may be wrong. The germline V gene encodes CDR1 SGDLS and CDR2 YYNGEE. This CDR3 has 15 residues. The CDR3 protein is CASSPWVAGGDEQYF. Written as DNA, the CDR3 is TGTGCCAGCAGCCCCTGGGTGGCGGGAGGTGACGAGCAGTACTTC.

J is TRBJ2-7 and V is TRBV6-6; D not resolved. The ends were cut back, 0 bases at V and 3 bases at J, with 15 bases in the middle. The CDR3 runs 16 residues. Germline V lookup: CDR1 MNHNY, CDR2 SVGAGI (reference sequence). CDR3: CASSYSTLPPNYEQYF. CDR3 DNA sequence: TGTGCCAGCAGTTACTCCACTCTACCTCCTAACTACGAGCAGTACTTC.

The chain couples TRBV2 to TRBJ2-2; D unresolved. V was shortened by 6 bases and J by 3 bases, with 5 bases between the two germline ends. The CDR3 contains 12 residues. Germline loops: CDR1 SNHLY, CDR2 FYNNEI. CDR3 in amino acids: CASSGDTGELFF. CDR3 DNA sequence: TGTGCCAGCAGCGGAGACACCGGGGAGCTGTTTTTT.

The chain combines TRBV11-2 with TRBJ2-1, with 11 positions matching TRBD2. This CDR3 region has 15 residues. In germline, CDR1 is SGHAT, CDR2 FQNNGV. V trimming: 1 base; J trimming: 5 bases; junction bases outside the gene matches: 1. The chain's CDR3 is CASSLALAGDNEQFF. The CDR3 DNA is TGTGCCAGCAGCTTAGCACTAGCGGGAGACAATGAGCAGTTCTTC.

The chain has TRBV2 and TRBJ1-1, with D unresolved. The V end lost 6 bases, the J end lost 1 base, and 12 bases lay between the germline ends. CDR3 length equals 14 residues. CDR1 and CDR2 (germline): SNHLY, FYNNEI. CDR3 protein: CASRRGGPNTEAFF. In DNA, the CDR3 is TGTGCCAGCAGGCGGGGAGGGCCGAACACTGAAGCTTTCTTT. The full variable domain, in which reference TRBV2 and TRBJ1-1 provide the parts outside the CDR3, is EPEVTQTPSHQVTQMGQEVILRCVPISNHLYFYWYRQILGQKVEFLVSFYNNEISEKSEIFDDQFSVERPDGSNFTLKIRSTKLEDSAMYFCASRRGGPNTEAFFGQGTRLTVV.

V is TRBV30 and J is TRBJ2-7; 13 positions agree with TRBD2. CDR1 is GTSNPN and CDR2 is SVGIG in the germline V gene (reference sequence). This CDR3 comprises 15 residues. Germline trimming cut 3 bases from V and 4 bases from J; bases unmatched to any gene: 6. In DNA, the CDR3 is TGTGCCTGGAGGAGAATGGGACTAGCGGGGTACGAGCAGTACTTC. Translation: CAWRRMGLAGYEQYF.

In this sample, this clone turned up a few times. The rearrangement links TRBV2 to TRBJ1-6; 8 bases align to TRBD1. The CDR3 totals 15 residues. Losses at the gene ends were 3 bases for V and 10 bases for J; bases not matched to a gene: 8. Germline-derived CDR1 and CDR2 are SNHLY and FYNNEI. This CDR3 reads CASSEKGQGWSPLHF. The CDR3, as DNA: TGTGCCAGCAGTGAGAAAGGACAGGGTTGGTCACCCCTCCACTTT.

The chain employs TRBV9 and TRBJ2-7; 12 positions agree with TRBD2. V shed 0 bases, J shed 4 bases, and the junction held 5 bases outside the gene matches. There are 16 residues in the CDR3. In germline, CDR1 is SGDLS, CDR2 YYNGEE. CDR3 DNA sequence: TGTGCCAGCAGCGTAGATAGTACTAGCGGGAGGTACGAGCAGTACTTC. Amino acids: CASSVDSTSGRYEQYF.